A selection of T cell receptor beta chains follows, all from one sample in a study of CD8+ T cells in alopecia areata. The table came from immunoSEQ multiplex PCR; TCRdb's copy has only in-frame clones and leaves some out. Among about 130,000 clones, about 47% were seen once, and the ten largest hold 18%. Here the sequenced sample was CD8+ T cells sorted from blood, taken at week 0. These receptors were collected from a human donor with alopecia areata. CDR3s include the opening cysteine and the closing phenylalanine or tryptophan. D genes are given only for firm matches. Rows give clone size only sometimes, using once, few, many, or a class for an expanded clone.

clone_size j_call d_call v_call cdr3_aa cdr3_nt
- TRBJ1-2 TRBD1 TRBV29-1 CSVDEDRANGYTF TGCAGCGTTGACGAGGACAGGGCAAATGGCTACACCTTC
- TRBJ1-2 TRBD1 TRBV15 CATSRTQGDYGYTF TGTGCCACCAGCAGGACTCAGGGGGACTATGGCTACACCTTC
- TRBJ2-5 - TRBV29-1 CSVDGSQETQYF TGCAGCGTTGACGGCAGCCAAGAGACCCAGTACTTC
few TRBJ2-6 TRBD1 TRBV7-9 CASTRGPGANVLTF TGTGCCAGCACCAGGGGGCCTGGGGCCAACGTCCTGACTTTC
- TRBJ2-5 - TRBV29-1 CSVTPGYRETQYF TGCAGCGTCACCCCGGGGTATCGGGAGACCCAGTACTTC
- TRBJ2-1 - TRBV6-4 CASSDSAGRSYNEQFF TGTGCCAGCAGTGACTCGGCGGGCCGCTCCTACAATGAGCAGTTCTTC
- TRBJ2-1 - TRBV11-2 CASSLNGGSYNEQFF TGTGCCAGCAGCTTAAACGGGGGCTCCTACAATGAGCAGTTCTTC
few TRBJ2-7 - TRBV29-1 CSVVSEIDEQYF TGCAGCGTTGTATCTGAGATCGACGAGCAGTACTTC
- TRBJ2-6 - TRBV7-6 CASSFAGPSGANVLTF TGTGCCAGCAGCTTCGCGGGACCCTCTGGGGCCAACGTCCTGACTTTC
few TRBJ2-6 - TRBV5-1 CASSLARAGANVLTF TGCGCCAGCAGCTTGGCTAGGGCTGGGGCCAACGTCCTGACTTTC
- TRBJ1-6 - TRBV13 CASSLGGRGSPLHF TGTGCCAGCAGCTTAGGGGGGAGAGGGTCACCCCTCCACTTT
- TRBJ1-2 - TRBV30 CAWSVPGMDGYTF TGTGCCTGGAGTGTACCAGGGATGGATGGCTACACCTTC
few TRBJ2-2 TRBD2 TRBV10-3 CAISDTGTSRDANTGELFF TGTGCCATCAGTGATACCGGGACTAGCCGAGACGCGAACACCGGGGAGCTGTTTTTT
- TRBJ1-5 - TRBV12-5 CASGFQGSGNQPQHF TGTGCTAGTGGTTTTCAGGGGTCGGGCAATCAGCCCCAGCATTTT
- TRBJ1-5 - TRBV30 CAWGTGDQPQHF TGTGCCTGGGGAACGGGGGACCAGCCCCAGCATTTT
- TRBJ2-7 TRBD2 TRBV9 CASSTGGSSYEQYF TGTGCCAGCAGCACGGGGGGGAGCTCCTACGAGCAGTACTTC
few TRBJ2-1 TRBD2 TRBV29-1 CSVEDLAVGEQFF TGCAGCGTTGAAGATCTAGCGGTCGGTGAGCAGTTCTTC
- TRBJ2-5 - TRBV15 CATSSGTSETQYF TGTGCCACCAGCAGCGGGACATCGGAGACCCAGTACTTC
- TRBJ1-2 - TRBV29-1 CSVEDLNRLNYGYTF TGCAGCGTTGAAGATTTGAACAGACTGAACTATGGCTACACCTTC
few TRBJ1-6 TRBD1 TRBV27 CASSLTGTGPFPLHF TGTGCCAGCAGTCTCACCGGGACAGGCCCCTTCCCCCTCCACTTT
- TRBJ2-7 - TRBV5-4 CASSLERSGGYEQYF TGTGCCAGCAGCTTGGAACGGTCAGGAGGTTACGAGCAGTACTTC
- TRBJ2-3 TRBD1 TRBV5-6 CASSVGDSTSRTDTQYF TGTGCCAGCAGCGTAGGGGACAGTACCAGTCGCACAGATACGCAGTATTTT
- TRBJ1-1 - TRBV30 CAWSVMGEDVKAFF TGTGCCTGGAGTGTAATGGGGGAGGACGTCAAAGCTTTCTTT
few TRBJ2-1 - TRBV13 CASSNRPPPNNEQFF TGTGCCAGCAGCAATCGGCCACCGCCCAACAATGAGCAGTTCTTC
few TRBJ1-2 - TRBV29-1 CSVVSPQANGYTF TGCAGCGTTGTTTCCCCTCAGGCCAATGGCTACACCTTC
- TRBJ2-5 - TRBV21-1 CASSKKNAPGAETQYF TGTGCCAGCAGCAAAAAGAATGCCCCCGGGGCGGAGACCCAGTACTTC
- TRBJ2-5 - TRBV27 CASRPLGRWEETQYF TGTGCCAGCAGGCCTCTGGGGCGCTGGGAGGAGACCCAGTACTTC
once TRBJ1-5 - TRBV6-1 CASSVLGGGANQPQHF TGTGCCAGCAGTGTCTTGGGGGGAGGGGCCAATCAGCCCCAGCATTTT
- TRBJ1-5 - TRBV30 CAWSVLGDGPQHF TGTGCCTGGAGTGTATTAGGGGACGGGCCCCAGCATTTT
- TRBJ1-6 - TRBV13 CASSSSLTGRGSPLHF TGTGCCAGCAGCTCCTCCCTGACAGGCAGGGGTTCACCCCTCCACTTT
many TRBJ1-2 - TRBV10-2 CASSEDGVEGYTF TGCGCCAGCAGTGAGGACGGGGTAGAGGGCTACACCTTC
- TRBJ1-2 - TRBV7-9 CASSFQNNYGYTF TGTGCCAGCAGCTTCCAGAATAACTATGGCTACACCTTC
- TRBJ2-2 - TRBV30 CAWSGPNTGELFF TGTGCCTGGAGTGGGCCGAACACCGGGGAGCTGTTTTTT